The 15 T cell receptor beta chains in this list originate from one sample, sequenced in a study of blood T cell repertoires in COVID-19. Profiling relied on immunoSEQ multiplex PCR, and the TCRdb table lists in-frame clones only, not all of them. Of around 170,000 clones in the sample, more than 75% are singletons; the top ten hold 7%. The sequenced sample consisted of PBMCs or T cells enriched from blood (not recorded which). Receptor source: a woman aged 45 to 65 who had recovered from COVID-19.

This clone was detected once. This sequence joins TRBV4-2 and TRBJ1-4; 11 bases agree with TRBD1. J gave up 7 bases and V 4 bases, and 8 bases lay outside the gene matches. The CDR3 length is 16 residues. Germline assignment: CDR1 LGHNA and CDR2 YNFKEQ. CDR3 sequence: CASSLGGTGGFEKLFF. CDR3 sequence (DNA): TGTGCCAGCAGCCTGGGCGGGACAGGGGGTTTTGAAAAACTGTTTTTT.

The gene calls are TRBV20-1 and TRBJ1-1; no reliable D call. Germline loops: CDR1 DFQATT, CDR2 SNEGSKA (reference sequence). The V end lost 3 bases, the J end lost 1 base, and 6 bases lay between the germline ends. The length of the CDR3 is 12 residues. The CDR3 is CSASQANTEAFF. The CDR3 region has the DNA TGCAGTGCTAGTCAGGCGAACACTGAAGCTTTCTTT.

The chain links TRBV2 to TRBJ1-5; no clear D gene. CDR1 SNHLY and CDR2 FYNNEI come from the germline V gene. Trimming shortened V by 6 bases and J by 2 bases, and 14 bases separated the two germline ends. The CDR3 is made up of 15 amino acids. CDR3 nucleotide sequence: TGTGCCAGCAGAACCCCGAGGGAGGGCAATCAGCCCCAGCATTTT. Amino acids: CASRTPREGNQPQHF.

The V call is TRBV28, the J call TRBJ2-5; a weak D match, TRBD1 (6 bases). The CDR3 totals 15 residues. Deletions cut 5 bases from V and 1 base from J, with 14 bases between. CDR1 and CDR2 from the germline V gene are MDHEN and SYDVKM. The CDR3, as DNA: TGTGCCAGCAGTCCCCAGGGGCAGGCCCAAGAGACCCAGTACTTC. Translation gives CASSPQGQAQETQYF.

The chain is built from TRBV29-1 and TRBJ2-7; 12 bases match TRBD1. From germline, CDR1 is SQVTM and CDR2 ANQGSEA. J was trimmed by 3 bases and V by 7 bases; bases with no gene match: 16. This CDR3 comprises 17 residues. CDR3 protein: CSAIGPQGQGAHYEQYF. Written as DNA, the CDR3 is TGCAGCGCTATAGGCCCCCAGGGACAGGGGGCTCACTACGAGCAGTACTTC.

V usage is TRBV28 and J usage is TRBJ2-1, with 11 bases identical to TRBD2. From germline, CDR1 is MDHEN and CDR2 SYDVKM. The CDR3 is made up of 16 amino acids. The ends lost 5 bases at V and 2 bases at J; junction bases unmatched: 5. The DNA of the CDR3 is TGTGCCAGCAGTACGATGACTAGCGGGACCTACAATGAGCAGTTCTTC. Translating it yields CASSTMTSGTYNEQFF.

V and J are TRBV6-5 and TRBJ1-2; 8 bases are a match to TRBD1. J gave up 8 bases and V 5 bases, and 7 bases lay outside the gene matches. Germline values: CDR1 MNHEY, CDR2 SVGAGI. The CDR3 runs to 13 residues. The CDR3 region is CASSRGQGRGYTF. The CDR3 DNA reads TGTGCCAGCAGTCGAGGACAGGGTCGGGGCTACACCTTC.

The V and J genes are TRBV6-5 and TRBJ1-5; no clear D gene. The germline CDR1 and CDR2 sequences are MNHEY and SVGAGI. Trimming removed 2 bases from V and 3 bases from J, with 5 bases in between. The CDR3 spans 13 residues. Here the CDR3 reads CASSYTYNQPQHF. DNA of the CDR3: TGTGCCAGCAGTTACACCTACAATCAGCCCCAGCATTTT.

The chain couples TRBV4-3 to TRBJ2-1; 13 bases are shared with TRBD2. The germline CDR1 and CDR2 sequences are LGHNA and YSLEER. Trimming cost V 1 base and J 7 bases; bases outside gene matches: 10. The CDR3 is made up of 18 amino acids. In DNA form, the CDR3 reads TGCGCCAGCAGCCAAGCGGGCCCAGGACTAGCGGGAGCTAATGAGCAGTTCTTC. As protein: CASSQAGPGLAGANEQFF.

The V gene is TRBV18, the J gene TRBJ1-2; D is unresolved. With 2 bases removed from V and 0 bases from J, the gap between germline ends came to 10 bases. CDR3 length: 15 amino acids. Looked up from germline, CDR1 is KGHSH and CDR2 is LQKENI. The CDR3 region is CASSPGGGTNYGYTF. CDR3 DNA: TGTGCCAGCTCACCAGGCGGAGGGACTAACTATGGCTACACCTTC.

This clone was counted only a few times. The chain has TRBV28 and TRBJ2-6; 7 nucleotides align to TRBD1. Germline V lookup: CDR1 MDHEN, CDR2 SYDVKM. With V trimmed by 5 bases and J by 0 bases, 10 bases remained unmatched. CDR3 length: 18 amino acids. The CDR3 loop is CASSGDRDGHSGANVLTF. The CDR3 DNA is TGTGCCAGCAGTGGAGACAGGGACGGGCACTCTGGGGCCAACGTCCTGACTTTC. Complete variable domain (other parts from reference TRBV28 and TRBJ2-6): DVKVTQSSRYLVKRTGEKVFLECVQDMDHENMFWYRQDPGLGLRLIYFSYDVKMKEKGDIPEGYSVSREKKERFSLILESASTNQTSMYLCASSGDRDGHSGANVLTFGAGSRLTVL.

DNA of the CDR3: TGTGCCAGCAGCTTGAGGGAGGTCAATGAGCAGTTCTTC. Translating gives CASSLREVNEQFF. The genes are TRBV11-2 and TRBJ2-1, with D possibly being TRBD2 (6 bases). Per the germline V gene, CDR1 is SGHAT and CDR2 is FQNNGV. The CDR3 has 13 amino acids. V was clipped by 3 bases and J by 6 bases, with 9 bases between them.

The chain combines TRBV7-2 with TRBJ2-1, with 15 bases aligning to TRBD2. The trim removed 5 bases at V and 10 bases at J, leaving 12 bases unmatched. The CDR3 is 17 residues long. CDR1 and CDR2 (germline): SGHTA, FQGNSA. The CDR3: CASSARGLAGGSGEQFF. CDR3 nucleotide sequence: TGTGCCAGCAGCGCGAGGGGACTAGCGGGAGGTTCGGGAGAGCAGTTCTTC. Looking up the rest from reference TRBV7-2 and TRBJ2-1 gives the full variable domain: GAGVSQSPSNKVTEKGKDVELRCDPISGHTALYWYRQSLGQGLEFLIYFQGNSAPDKSGLPSDRFSAERTGGSVSTLTIQRTQQEDSAVYLCASSARGLAGGSGEQFFGPGTRLTVL.

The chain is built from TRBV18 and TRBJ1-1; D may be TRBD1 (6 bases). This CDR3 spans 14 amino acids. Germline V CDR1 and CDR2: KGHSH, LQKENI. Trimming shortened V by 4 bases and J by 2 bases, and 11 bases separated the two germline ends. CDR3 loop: CASSQGQQNTEAFF. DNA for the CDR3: TGTGCCAGCTCACAGGGACAACAAAACACTGAAGCTTTCTTT.

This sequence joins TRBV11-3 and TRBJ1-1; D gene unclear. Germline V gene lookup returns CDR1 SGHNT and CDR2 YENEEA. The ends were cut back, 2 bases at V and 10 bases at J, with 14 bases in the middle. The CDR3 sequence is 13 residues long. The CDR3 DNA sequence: TGTGCCAGCAGCTTAAAGGGCCCCGAGGGAGCTTTCTTT. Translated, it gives CASSLKGPEGAFF.